This T cell receptor beta chain was identified during a study of vaccination effects on CD4 cells after COVID-19. Antigen-specific CD4+ T cells were expanded (with viral peptide pools) by the ViraFEST assay ahead of sequencing. When less than 11 days of culture had elapsed, CD4+ T cells were isolated. Testing of the vaccine recipients showed negative nucleocapsid antibodies and no prior SARS-CoV-2 infection. IL-2 medium supplanted half the medium on days 3 and 7. Worth noting for this clone: Its target is unknown.

The CDR3 runs to 16 residues. V lost 3 bases to trimming and J lost 3 bases; unmatched junction nucleotides: 7. CDR1 is SGHRS, CDR2 YFSETQ, per germline. TCRdb's table, derived via immunoSEQ multiplex PCR, lists solely in-frame clones and lacks some. The table lists some 68,000 clones, about 79% of them singletons. This sequence originates from a human donor who received a COVID-19 vaccine. The chain uses TRBV5-1 and TRBJ2-7; TRBD1 aligns across 12 bases. The material was CD4+ T cells from PBMCs cultured with HCoV-OC43 spike peptides, obtained before COVID-19 vaccination. The subset denotes: HCoV-OC43 spike overlapping peptide pool stimulation. The CDR3: CASSSPGQGALYEQYV. DNA of the CDR3: TGCGCCAGCAGCTCGCCGGGACAGGGGGCTCTCTACGAGCAGTACGTC.